This is a list of T cell receptor beta chains from one sample in a study of blood T cell repertoires in COVID-19. The protocol was immunoSEQ multiplex PCR, while the TCRdb copy is restricted to in-frame clones and leaves out a portion. Of approximately 280,000 clones in the sample, roughly 86% were seen once. The specimen was peripheral blood. The receptors were sampled from a man between 18 and 35 years old with active or convalescent COVID-19. Both conserved end residues are part of each CDR3. The D gene is left open where the match is weak. Clone sizes are given selectively: once, few, many, or a class where the clone is expanded.

TRBV3-1/TRBV3-2,-,-,TRBJ1-1,TGTGCCAGCAGCCCCATCCCCAGGGTTCTAGGGACTGAAGCTTTCTTT,CASSPIPRVLGTEAFF
TRBV11-2,-,-,TRBJ2-5,TGTGCCAGCAGCTTGGCGGGGCGATCGGAGACCCAGTACTTC,CASSLAGRSETQYF
TRBV9,-,-,TRBJ2-1,TGTGCCAGCAGCGTAGAGCCGGGAGTATCCTACAATGAGCAGTTCTTC,CASSVEPGVSYNEQFF
TRBV29-1,TRBD1,-,TRBJ1-2,TGCAGCGTCGACAGGGGAACTAACTATGGCTACACCTTC,CSVDRGTNYGYTF
TRBV6-2/TRBV6-3,TRBD1,-,TRBJ2-7,TGTGCCAGCAGTTACAGACAGGGCCGAGCCTCCTACGAGCAGTACTTC,CASSYRQGRASYEQYF
TRBV5-1,-,-,TRBJ2-7,TGCGCCAGCAGCTTGTTAGGGACAAGATCCTACGAGCAGTACTTC,CASSLLGTRSYEQYF
TRBV5-3,-,-,TRBJ2-5,TGTGCCAGAAGCCGGGGGACCCAGTACTTC,CARSRGTQYF
TRBV19,-,few,TRBJ1-5,TGTGCCAGTAGTAGTCGTAGCAATCAGCCCCAGCATTTT,CASSSRSNQPQHF
TRBV3-1/TRBV3-2,TRBD1,-,TRBJ2-7,TGTGCCAGCGTTGCGACAGGGGGCGGGTTGGACGAGCAGTACTTC,CASVATGGGLDEQYF
TRBV6-4,TRBD2,-,TRBJ2-1,TGTGCCAGCAGTGACTCAGGGCGGGGGGGCTTCTCCAATGAGCAGTTCTTC,CASSDSGRGGFSNEQFF
TRBV6-5,TRBD1,-,TRBJ2-3,TGTGCCAGCAGATACAGGGGGCGAGATACGCAGTATTTT,CASRYRGRDTQYF
TRBV7-2,TRBD1,-,TRBJ1-1,TGTGCCAGCAGCTTACGACAGGGGTATACTGAAGCTTTCTTT,CASSLRQGYTEAFF
TRBV2,TRBD1,-,TRBJ2-7,TGTGCCAGCACCGTGACCGGGACAGGGCAATCCTACGAGCAGTACTTC,CASTVTGTGQSYEQYF
TRBV5-1,TRBD2,-,TRBJ2-3,TGCGCCAGCAGCTCGACTAGCGGGGAGGTATATACGCAGTATTTT,CASSSTSGEVYTQYF
TRBV10-3,-,-,TRBJ2-3,TGTGCCATCATGCCGGGGGAAAGCACAGATACGCAGTATTTT,CAIMPGESTDTQYF
TRBV4-1,-,-,TRBJ1-2,TGCGCCAGCAGCCAATTCTTTTCCAGGAACTATGGCTACACCTTC,CASSQFFSRNYGYTF
TRBV7-9,TRBD2,once,TRBJ2-3,TGTGCCAGCAGCCCAAACCTGGGACTAGCGGGGGTAGATACGCAGTATTTT,CASSPNLGLAGVDTQYF
TRBV27,-,-,TRBJ1-2,TGTGCCAGCAGTGACCGGACCCACGATACTCGGGGCTATGGCTACACCTTC,CASSDRTHDTRGYGYTF
TRBV7-2,-,once,TRBJ2-7,TGTGCCAGCAGCTTAGCGGAGACCTACGAGCAGTACTTC,CASSLAETYEQYF
TRBV7-9,TRBD1,few,TRBJ1-5,TGTGCCAGCAGCCCCTTCCCACAGGGGGGGAGCGGTCAGCCCCAGCATTTT,CASSPFPQGGSGQPQHF
TRBV5-1,-,-,TRBJ1-2,TGCGCCAGCAGCTTGGAGAGGAGGCAATATGGCTACACCTTC,CASSLERRQYGYTF
TRBV20-1,TRBD1,-,TRBJ2-7,TGCAGTGCGAGTAGGGACAGGGGCTTCTACGAGCAGTACTTC,CSASRDRGFYEQYF
TRBV10-2,-,-,TRBJ2-5,TGCGCCAGCAGTGAGTTGGGGGCGACCAAGGGGGAGACCCAGTACTTC,CASSELGATKGETQYF
TRBV3-1/TRBV3-2,-,-,TRBJ1-2,TGTGCCAGCAGCCAACCCTCGAGGAGCGGCTACACCTTC,CASSQPSRSGYTF
TRBV5-1,TRBD1,-,TRBJ2-7,TGCGCCAGCAGCTCCGGACAGGGCCTCTACGAGCAGTACTTC,CASSSGQGLYEQYF
TRBV9,TRBD1,-,TRBJ2-2,TGTGCCAGCAGCGTGGGACAGTCCGTCGGGGAGCTGTTTTTT,CASSVGQSVGELFF
TRBV25-1,-,few,TRBJ2-7,TGTGCCAGCAGAGGACAGTCGTACGAGCAGTACTTC,CASRGQSYEQYF